A single sample is the source of the 18 T cell receptor beta chains below, sequenced in a study of human T cells and chemical hapten exposure. TCRdb re-analysed the RACE reads in MiXCR, keeping a single row per CDR3 protein. In the table there are about 84,000 distinct CDR3 sequences, 10% to 11% of which are singletons. Time point meaning: patch test 3, about 24 weeks after DPC sensitization. Treatment: therapeutic diphenylcyclopropenone sensitization with weekly scalp DPC. The sample consisted of whole blood, taken in connection with sensitization to the hapten diphenylcyclopropenone (DPC). The source is a woman aged 45-60 years with alopecia areata. Some clones in this sample may be carry-over from other donors' samples.

This clonotype was seen repeatedly, ten times or more. The V gene is TRBV7-9, the J gene TRBJ2-5, with 8 positions matching TRBD1. Germline V gives CDR1 SEHNR, CDR2 FQNEAQ (reference sequence). Unmatched junction bases numbered 6, after V lost 2 bases and J lost 4 bases. This CDR3 has 15 amino acids. CDR3 bases: TGTGCCAGCAGCTTATCCACGACAGGGGCAGAGACCCAGTACTTC. It is translated as CASSLSTTGAETQYF.

This clonotype was counted ten times or more. The CDR3: CASSLLSIGQPQHF. The CDR3 bases are TGTGCCAGCAGCTTGTTGAGCATCGGTCAGCCCCAGCATTTT. This sequence joins TRBV5-5 and TRBJ1-5; D call uncertain. The CDR3 is 14 amino acids. V lost 1 base and J 6 bases, leaving 11 bases between the germline ends. Per the germline V gene, CDR1 is SGHKS and CDR2 is YYEKEE (reference sequence).

The V and J genes are TRBV9 and TRBJ2-7, with D possibly being TRBD2 (7 bases). V dropped 4 bases and J dropped 2 bases, with 10 bases sitting between them. This CDR3 has 13 amino acids. Germline CDR1 SGDLS, CDR2 YYNGEE. CDR3 sequence: CASSKRDTYEQYF. The DNA for the CDR3 is TGTGCCAGCAGCAAGCGGGACACCTACGAGCAGTACTTC.

This chain connects TRBV7-9 to TRBJ2-7; the D gene could be TRBD1 or TRBD2 (5 bases each). Trimming took off 4 bases at V and 7 bases at J, with 8 bases between the two ends. Germline V gene data show CDR1 as SEHNR and CDR2 as FQNEAQ (reference sequence). The CDR3 has 11 amino acids. CDR3 residues: CASSSGPEQYF. In DNA form, the CDR3 reads TGTGCCAGCAGCTCGGGACCGGAGCAGTACTTC.

The J gene is TRBJ2-7, the V gene TRBV6-5; weak D call: TRBD1 (6 bases). Germline lookup yields CDR1 MNHEY and CDR2 SVGAGI. V was cut by 6 bases and J by 0 bases, with 9 bases left in between. CDR3 size: 13 residues. CDR3 coding DNA: TGTGCCAGCAGCGTCAGGGGCTCCTACGAGCAGTACTTC. Its translation is CASSVRGSYEQYF.

This clonotype was recorded many times. The rearrangement uses TRBV20-1 and TRBJ1-1, with D possibly TRBD1 on 5 matching bases. CDR1 DFQATT and CDR2 SNEGSKA come from the germline V gene (reference sequence). This CDR3 is built from 11 residues. Trimming removed 6 bases from V and 8 bases from J, with 13 bases in between. The CDR3 bases are TGCAGTGCCGCCCTCAGGGAAGAAGCTTTCTTT. Translated, it gives CSAALREEAFF.

This clonotype was seen a handful of times. The chain combines TRBV6-6 with TRBJ2-3; 10 nucleotides match TRBD2. This CDR3 is built from 17 residues. The germline V gene encodes CDR1 MNHNY and CDR2 SVGAGI (reference sequence). V shed 2 bases, J shed 0 bases, and the junction held 5 bases outside the gene matches. The CDR3 coding sequence is TGTGCCAGCAGTTACCCGACTAGCGGGCCGAGCACAGATACGCAGTATTTT. Translated, it gives CASSYPTSGPSTDTQYF.

This clonotype was picked up many times. For the CDR3, the DNA is TGCAGCGTTGGTGGCAGTTCTAGCAATCAGCCCCAGCATTTT. As protein: CSVGGSSSNQPQHF. V and J are TRBV29-1 and TRBJ1-5, with D unresolved. Trimming removed 4 bases at V and 0 bases at J, with 10 bases between. The length of the CDR3 is 14 residues. Germline V lookup: CDR1 SQVTM, CDR2 ANQGSEA. Supplemented by reference TRBV29-1 and TRBJ1-5, the full variable domain reads SAVISQKPSRDICQRGTSLTIQCQVDSQVTMMFWYRQQPGQSLTLIATANQGSEATYESGFVIDKFPISRPNLTFSTLTVSNMSPEDSSIYLCSVGGSSSNQPQHFGDGTRLSIL.

This clonotype has a count of ten or more. This chain joins TRBV12-3 or TRBV12-4 and TRBJ2-3; 7 bases match TRBD2. The CDR3 contains 17 residues. The trim removed 6 bases at V and 1 base at J, leaving 13 bases unmatched. The CDR3 DNA is TGTGCCAGCAGCTCCTATTTGGGGGAGGGAGGCACAGATACGCAGTATTTT. Translation: CASSSYLGEGGTDTQYF.

This clonotype was counted ten times or more. The rearrangement uses TRBV30 and TRBJ1-3; TRBD1 matches 8 bases. Germline V gives CDR1 GTSNPN, CDR2 SVGIG (reference sequence). V shed 2 bases, J shed 2 bases, and the junction held 11 bases outside the gene matches. This CDR3 comprises 17 residues. The DNA of the CDR3 is TGTGCCTGGAGTTCTCCCCGGGCAGGGGGCCCTGGAAACACCATATATTTT. Protein sequence: CAWSSPRAGGPGNTIYF.

The V call is TRBV3-1, the J call TRBJ2-1; no reliable D call. This CDR3 is built from 12 residues. V was pared by 4 bases and J by 4 bases, with 5 bases between. Germline loops: CDR1 LGHDT, CDR2 YNNKEL (reference sequence). CDR3 residues: CASSPTYNEQFF. The CDR3 DNA sequence: TGTGCCAGCAGCCCAACTTACAATGAGCAGTTCTTC.

This clonotype appeared many times. The V and J genes are TRBV30 and TRBJ1-4, with 7 positions matching TRBD1. Germline CDR1 and CDR2: GTSNPN and SVGIG (reference sequence). The CDR3 spans 14 residues. The V and J ends lost 4 bases and 7 bases, in that order; junction bases with no gene match: 9. The CDR3 bases are TGTGCCTGGAAGGCGGGACAGCTAATTGAAAAACTGTTTTTT. Residues: CAWKAGQLIEKLFF.

The CDR3 reads CASSFTGVQETQYF. The CDR3 DNA sequence: TGCGCCAGCAGCTTCACCGGGGTCCAAGAGACCCAGTACTTC. J is TRBJ2-5 and V is TRBV5-1; weak D call: TRBD2 (5 bases). This CDR3 contains 14 residues. V was clipped by 2 bases and J by 1 base, with 9 bases between them. CDR1 is SGHRS and CDR2 is YFSETQ in the germline V gene.

This clonotype has only a few counts. The V and J genes are TRBV18 and TRBJ1-5; D gene unclear. Trimming took off 1 base at V and 6 bases at J, with 7 bases between the two ends. The germline gives CDR1 KGHSH, CDR2 LQKENI. The CDR3 runs 13 residues. The CDR3 nucleotides read TGTGCCAGCTCACCACAACCGAGTCAGCCCCAGCATTTT. As protein: CASSPQPSQPQHF.

The V call is TRBV6-5, the J call TRBJ2-1; D is perhaps TRBD2 (7 bases). The length of the CDR3 is 15 residues. Germline V gives CDR1 MNHEY, CDR2 SVGAGI. Between the trimmed V and J ends, which lost 6 bases and 10 bases, there was a span of 22 bases. The CDR3 DNA sequence: TGTGCCAGCAGCCCCCCGCGTGGGAGGGGGATGGAGCAGTTCTTC. Amino acids: CASSPPRGRGMEQFF.

By share of the sample, this clonotype is medium-sized. This chain uses TRBV7-2 with TRBJ2-1, with 11 bases lining up with TRBD2. Per the germline V gene, CDR1 is SGHTA and CDR2 is FQGNSA. This CDR3 region has 15 residues. Losses at the gene ends were 1 base for V and 9 bases for J; bases not matched to a gene: 5. Written as DNA, the CDR3 is TGTGCCAGCAGCTTAGAGACTAGCGGGACGGGTGAGCAGTTCTTC. It codes for CASSLETSGTGEQFF.

The gene calls are TRBV29-1 and TRBJ1-2; no definite D call. The CDR3 is made up of 13 amino acids. Between the trimmed V and J ends, which lost 4 bases and 0 bases, there was a span of 9 bases. Germline CDR1 is SQVTM and CDR2 is ANQGSEA. The CDR3 sequence is CSVAAVANYGYTF. CDR3 DNA: TGCAGCGTTGCCGCGGTTGCTAACTATGGCTACACCTTC.

The chain carries TRBV28 and TRBJ2-1, with 10 bases identical to TRBD2. The V and J ends lost 2 bases and 5 bases, in that order; junction bases with no gene match: 6. CDR1 and CDR2 (germline): MDHEN, SYDVKM. The CDR3 totals 16 residues. CDR3 in amino acids: CASSLRGLAANNEQFF. The CDR3 DNA follows: TGTGCCAGCAGTTTAAGAGGACTAGCGGCCAACAATGAGCAGTTCTTC.